This entry describes one TCR beta chain. Its antigen is not known. This record belongs to a study of siplizumab effects on memory and regulatory T cells. Produced via immunoSEQ multiplex PCR; TCRdb's table is partial and in-frame only. The data show around 95,000 clones, 80% to 95% seen once. Germline V gene lookup returns CDR1 GTSNPN and CDR2 SVGIG (reference sequence). There are 13 residues in the CDR3. The V end was cut by 2 bases, the J end by 8 bases, with 15 bases between. Study-wide findings and caveats: Mappable alloreactive CD4+ clones averaged 68.8% Treg-derived with siplizumab versus about 30% in controls. Naive T cells looked more diverse than memory cells and looked like major alloresponse contributors.

The receptor was derived from a human donor in good health. The sequencing sample was made of CD4+ T cells sorted from blood. V is TRBV30 and J is TRBJ1-2; TRBD1 might be the D (5 bases). The CDR3, as DNA: TGTGCCTGGAGTCCCCGGGGCGTAGGGGGCTACACCTTC. It yields the protein CAWSPRGVGGYTF.